This T cell receptor (beta chain) appears in the sequencing data of a study of T-cell reconstitution after alpha-beta-depleted transplantation in children. The study, taken as a whole, reports: Alpha-beta T cells about two months after transplant reportedly derived from several hundred expanded graft clones.

Unique molecular identifiers tagged the TCRbeta library. TCRdb fed the PCR reads into MiXCR, producing one record per CDR3 protein. The sample holds roughly 490,000 distinct CDR3 sequences; about 10% are singletons and the top ten take roughly 15%. In regard to this clonotype: Its antigen is currently unknown.

This receptor was taken from a female patient aged 2-9 years who had a stem cell transplant for aplastic anemia, so the T cells may come from the graft donor. The source material was PBMCs, mostly from graft donor cells, sampled 180 days after TCRalphabeta/CD19-depleted stem cell transplant.

The DNA of the CDR3 is TGTGCCAGCAGCCATCGGACTAGCCGAGGCACAGATACGCAGTATTTT. It encodes CASSHRTSRGTDTQYF. This chain joins TRBV3-1 and TRBJ2-3, with TRBD2 identical over 8 bases. The CDR3 consists of 16 residues. Germline V CDR1 and CDR2: LGHDT, YNNKEL (reference sequence). J gave up 1 base and V 3 bases, and 6 bases lay outside the gene matches.